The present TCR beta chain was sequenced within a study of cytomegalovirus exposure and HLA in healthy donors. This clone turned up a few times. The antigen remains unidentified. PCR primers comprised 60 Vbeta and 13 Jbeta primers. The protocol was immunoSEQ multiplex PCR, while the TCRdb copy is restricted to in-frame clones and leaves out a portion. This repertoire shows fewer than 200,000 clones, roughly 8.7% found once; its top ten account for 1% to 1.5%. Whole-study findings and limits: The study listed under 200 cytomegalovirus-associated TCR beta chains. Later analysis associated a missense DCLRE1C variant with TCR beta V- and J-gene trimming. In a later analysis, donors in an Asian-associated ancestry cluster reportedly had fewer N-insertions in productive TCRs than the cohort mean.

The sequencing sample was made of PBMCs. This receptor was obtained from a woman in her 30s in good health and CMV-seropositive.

The CDR3 sequence: CASSERAGSGLLLKLFF. The CDR3 nucleotides are TGTGCCAGCAGTGAAAGGGCGGGGTCCGGGTTGCTGTTGAAGCTGTTTTTT. The chain uses TRBV2 and TRBJ2-2, with D maybe TRBD2 (6 bases). The V gene lost 2 bases and the J gene lost 12 bases, with 25 bases spanning the gap. The CDR3 is 17 amino acids. Germline CDR1 reads SNHLY; CDR2 reads FYNNEI.